A single sample is the source of the 22 T cell receptor beta chains below, sequenced in a study of beta chain features in type 1 diabetes. What these receptors recognize is not known. Findings of the study overall: Moderate but significant shortening of TCRB CDR3s was recorded in all four CD4+ subsets from Type 1 diabetes patients.

cDNA synthesis used the whole RNA isolate, giving expressed TCRB sequences. Some clones are missing from TCRdb's copy, which holds only in-frame ones; the method was immunoSEQ multiplex PCR. Seen here are fewer than 110,000 clones, about 26% observed once, and the top ten hold 0.5% to 0.55%. Material: central memory CD4+ T cells from blood. All receptors derive from a young woman with type 1 diabetes.

This clone appeared a few times. The genes are TRBV30 and TRBJ2-4; no reliable D call. The V gene's germline CDR1 is GTSNPN and CDR2 SVGIG (reference sequence). The germline V and J ends were trimmed by 4 bases and 8 bases, with 15 bases remaining between them. CDR3 length equals 13 residues. The CDR3 reads CAWTKNPRDIQYF. The DNA of the CDR3 is TGTGCCTGGACCAAGAACCCCCGAGACATTCAGTACTTC.

This clone was recorded a few times. The chain carries TRBV9 and TRBJ2-1; 7 nucleotides agree with TRBD1. Trimming cost V 4 bases and J 1 base; bases outside gene matches: 2. Per the germline V gene, CDR1 is SGDLS and CDR2 is YYNGEE. CDR3 size: 14 residues. The CDR3 here is CASSPQGSYNEQFF. In DNA, the CDR3 is TGTGCCAGCAGCCCACAGGGGTCCTACAATGAGCAGTTCTTC. The complete variable domain, with remaining parts taken from reference TRBV9 and TRBJ2-1, reads DSGVTQTPKHLITATGQRVTLRCSPRSGDLSVYWYQQSLDQGLQFLIQYYNGEERAKGNILERFSAQQFPDLHSELNLSSLELGDSALYFCASSPQGSYNEQFFGPGTRLTVL.

The chain joins TRBV5-6 to TRBJ2-5; 13 positions agree with TRBD2. The germline V gene has CDR1 SGHDT and CDR2 YYEEEE. This CDR3 spans 17 amino acids. The V and J ends lost 2 bases and 0 bases, in that order; junction bases with no gene match: 4. CDR3 coding DNA: TGTGCCAGCAGCTTCCGACTAGCGGGAGGCAACCAAGAGACCCAGTACTTC. It encodes CASSFRLAGGNQETQYF. The full variable domain, completed using reference TRBV5-6 and TRBJ2-5, is DAGVTQSPTHLIKTRGQQVTLRCSPKSGHDTVSWYQQALGQGPQFIFQYYEEEERQRGNFPDRFSGHQFPNYSSELNVNALLLGDSALYLCASSFRLAGGNQETQYFGPGTRLLVL.

This clone was observed a handful of times. CDR3 nucleotide sequence: TGTGGGATCAGGGCAGGGGGAACAGATACGCAGTATTTT. Its protein is CGIRAGGTDTQYF. This chain joins TRBV2 and TRBJ2-3, with 7 bases identical to TRBD1. CDR3 length: 13 amino acids. Germline V gene sequence: CDR1 SNHLY, CDR2 FYNNEI.

The V call is TRBV4-2, the J call TRBJ1-4, with D maybe TRBD1 (5 bases). Germline V gives CDR1 LGHNA, CDR2 YNFKEQ. There are 16 residues in the CDR3. The V gene lost 0 bases and the J gene lost 6 bases, with 14 bases spanning the gap. The CDR3 DNA reads TGTGCCAGCAGCCAAGATGTTGCGGGAGGGGATGAAAAACTGTTTTTT. Its protein product is CASSQDVAGGDEKLFF.

V gene TRBV5-6 combines with J gene TRBJ1-2; D perhaps matches TRBD1 (6 bases). This CDR3 contains 14 residues. CDR1 is SGHDT and CDR2 is YYEEEE in the germline V gene. V was cut by 0 bases and J by 7 bases, with 13 bases left in between. Here the CDR3 reads CASSLDRVSFGYTF. The CDR3, as DNA: TGTGCCAGCAGCTTGGACAGGGTTAGTTTTGGCTACACCTTC.

This clone was counted a few times. The identical CDR3 is also encoded by other nucleotide sequences in the sample. V and J are TRBV5-1 and TRBJ2-5; TRBD2 matches at 13 bases. This CDR3 has 17 amino acids. CDR1 is SGHRS, CDR2 YFSETQ, per germline. After removal of 2 bases from V and 0 bases from J, the junction contained 4 bases not matched to a gene. The CDR3 DNA reads TGCGCCAGCAGCTTCGGACTAGCGGGAGCTTACCAAGAGACCCAGTACTTC. This codes for CASSFGLAGAYQETQYF.

V is TRBV29-1 and J is TRBJ2-5, with D unresolved. This CDR3 region has 15 residues. Germline V gene lookup returns CDR1 SQVTM and CDR2 ANQGSEA. The V gene lost 3 bases and the J gene lost 2 bases, with 16 bases spanning the gap. The CDR3 here is CSVDPRQSQQETQYF. CDR3 in DNA: TGCAGCGTTGACCCCAGACAAAGCCAGCAAGAGACCCAGTACTTC.

Only a few counts were recorded for this clone. CDR3 nucleotide sequence: TGTGCCAGCAGCTCTAGCGGGGGACTTGAGACCCAGTACTTC. Residues: CASSSSGGLETQYF. The rearrangement uses TRBV11-2 and TRBJ2-5; 10 bases map to TRBD2. V was clipped by 4 bases and J by 5 bases; unmatched bases: 4. The CDR3 runs to 14 residues. Germline lookup yields CDR1 SGHAT and CDR2 FQNNGV. Using reference TRBV11-2 and TRBJ2-5 for the parts outside the CDR3, the full variable domain is EAGVAQSPRYKIIEKRQSVAFWCNPISGHATLYWYQQILGQGPKLLIQFQNNGVVDDSQLPKDRFSAERLKGVDSTLKIQPAKLEDSAVYLCASSSSGGLETQYFGPGTRLLVL.

This clone was counted ten times or more. The chain recombines TRBV28 with TRBJ2-3, with 12 bases that match TRBD2. V lost 5 bases and J lost 9; bases outside the gene matches: 12. The germline gives CDR1 MDHEN, CDR2 SYDVKM. The CDR3 contains 16 residues. The CDR3 is CASSRSSGRAGLTQYF. CDR3 bases: TGTGCCAGCAGTCGTTCTAGCGGGAGGGCCGGGTTGACGCAGTATTTT.

V and J are TRBV29-1 and TRBJ1-2, with 11 bases fitting TRBD1. The CDR3 is 16 residues long. The J segment lost 8 bases and the V segment lost 0 bases, leaving 11 bases of the junction unmatched. Looked up from germline, CDR1 is SQVTM and CDR2 is ANQGSEA. DNA of the CDR3: TGCAGCGTTGAAGACCGGACAGGGGGCTTTCAAAACGGCTACACCTTC. Encoded protein: CSVEDRTGGFQNGYTF.

The chain joins TRBV19 to TRBJ2-1, with 11 bases identical to TRBD1. This CDR3 comprises 17 residues. The germline V gene has CDR1 LNHDA and CDR2 SQIVND (reference sequence). J gave up 8 bases and V 1 base, and 10 bases lay outside the gene matches. CDR3 amino acids: CASSIGSGTGGYDEQFF. The DNA of the CDR3 is TGTGCCAGTAGTATAGGGTCTGGGACAGGGGGTTATGATGAGCAGTTCTTC.

This clone was picked up a small number of times. This rearrangement joins TRBV4-2 to TRBJ1-5, with 7 bases lining up with TRBD1. The CDR3 has 17 amino acids. The germline V gene encodes CDR1 LGHNA and CDR2 YNFKEQ. V gave up 1 base and J gave up 3 bases; unmatched junction bases: 9. CDR3 sequence reads: CASSQAPTGTVNQPQHF. The CDR3 DNA sequence: TGTGCCAGCAGCCAAGCCCCAACCGGGACAGTCAATCAGCCCCAGCATTTT.

The chain is built from TRBV7-9 and TRBJ2-5; possible D gene TRBD1, 6 bases. This CDR3 region has 15 residues. V shed 5 bases and J shed 1 base, with 14 bases lying between them. Germline-derived CDR1 and CDR2 are SEHNR and FQNEAQ (reference sequence). This CDR3 reads CASSMVQGRQETQYF. In DNA, the CDR3 is TGTGCCAGCAGCATGGTCCAGGGGCGCCAAGAGACCCAGTACTTC.

This clone has only a few counts. The chain links TRBV4-3 to TRBJ2-5; 10 bases fit TRBD1. CDR1 LGHNA and CDR2 YSLEER come from the germline V gene. The V segment lost 0 bases and the J segment 6 bases; nucleotides outside the gene matches: 1. The CDR3 is 14 residues long. In DNA form, the CDR3 reads TGCGCCAGCAGCCAAGAGGACAGGGGGAAGACCCAGTACTTC. It specifies CASSQEDRGKTQYF.

The genes are TRBV6-6 and TRBJ2-7; 8 bases align to TRBD2. This CDR3 is built from 14 residues. Per the germline V gene, CDR1 is MNHNY and CDR2 is SVGAGI (reference sequence). V shed 6 bases, J shed 5 bases, and the junction held 9 bases outside the gene matches. CDR3 nucleotides: TGTGCCAGCAGCTACAGGACTAGCATCAACGAGCAGTACTTC. Its translation is CASSYRTSINEQYF.

This clone was observed a handful of times. The chain recombines TRBV6-1 with TRBJ2-5; 7 nucleotides match TRBD2. CDR3 length equals 13 residues. V shed 3 bases, J shed 2 bases, and the junction held 0 bases outside the gene matches. Germline CDR1 reads MNHNS; CDR2 reads SASEGT. The CDR3 here is CASSEGGQETQYF. The CDR3 DNA sequence: TGTGCCAGCAGTGAGGGGGGGCAAGAGACCCAGTACTTC.

J is TRBJ1-3 and V is TRBV2; a possible D gene is TRBD1 (5 bases). The CDR3 is made up of 17 amino acids. The V end was cut by 5 bases, the J end by 3 bases, with 20 bases between. Germline CDR1 and CDR2: SNHLY and FYNNEI. The CDR3 bases are TGTGCCAGCAGTCTATTTACGGTGGGAACAGGTGGAAACACCATATATTTT. Translation: CASSLFTVGTGGNTIYF.

The V call is TRBV30, the J call TRBJ2-7, with 7 positions matching TRBD2. V dropped 4 bases and J dropped 0; count of bases not matched to a gene: 3. CDR1 and CDR2 (germline): GTSNPN, SVGIG (reference sequence). The CDR3 spans 13 residues. The CDR3 nucleotides are TGTGCCTGGATCCGGGAGGACTCCTACGAGCAGTACTTC. Translated, it gives CAWIREDSYEQYF.

The V gene is TRBV7-2, the J gene TRBJ1-3; a possible D gene is TRBD1 (6 bases). The CDR3 totals 14 residues. Germline CDR1 is SGHTA and CDR2 is FQGNSA. Trimming cost V 1 base and J 4 bases, with 8 bases left between them. CDR3 amino acids: CASSLVDRGNTIYF. The CDR3 DNA follows: TGTGCCAGCAGCTTAGTTGACAGGGGAAACACCATATATTTT.

This clone was observed a few times. V usage is TRBV19 and J usage is TRBJ2-1; 11 nucleotides agree with TRBD1. V lost 8 bases and J lost 6; bases outside the gene matches: 6. The CDR3 contains 14 residues. Germline V lookup: CDR1 LNHDA, CDR2 SQIVND (reference sequence). Here the CDR3 DNA reads TGTGCCAGTGTAACCGGGACAGGGGGCAATGAGCAGTTCTTC. It is translated as CASVTGTGGNEQFF.

The CDR3 region is CASSTGQILSYNEQFF. The CDR3 DNA sequence: TGTGCCAGTAGTACGGGACAGATACTCTCCTACAATGAGCAGTTCTTC. This rearrangement joins TRBV19 to TRBJ2-1, with 7 bases aligning to TRBD1. Germline V CDR1 and CDR2: LNHDA, SQIVND (reference sequence). This CDR3 contains 16 residues. V lost 4 bases, J lost 0 bases, and 6 bases stayed unmatched.